This is a list of T cell receptor beta chains from one sample in a study of T cells in pancreatic ductal adenocarcinoma. Some clones are missing from TCRdb's copy, which holds only in-frame ones; the method was immunoSEQ multiplex PCR. The sample shows roughly 100,000 clones, about 96% of them seen only once. Source material: PBMCs. The origin of the receptors is a human donor with pancreatic ductal adenocarcinoma. CDR3s include the opening cysteine and the closing phenylalanine or tryptophan. The order of the fields is V gene, clone size, J gene, D gene, CDR3 DNA, CDR3 protein. D genes are given only for firm matches. Size values are once, few and many counts, or a class for expanded clones, and some rows have none.

TRBV30	NA	TRBJ2-1	NA	TGTGCCTGGACAGGGGTCAGTGAGCAGTTCTTC	CAWTGVSEQFF
TRBV28	NA	TRBJ2-5	TRBD1	TGTGCCAGTTCGGAACAGGGGCAAGAGACCCAGTACTTC	CASSEQGQETQYF
TRBV6-5	NA	TRBJ2-2	NA	TGTGCCAGCAGCTCCACACTAGTCCCCGGGGAGCTGTTTTTT	CASSSTLVPGELFF
TRBV28	NA	TRBJ2-5	TRBD1	TGTGCCAGCAGTACGAACAGGGGCCAAGAGACCCAGTACTTC	CASSTNRGQETQYF
TRBV28	NA	TRBJ2-7	NA	TGTGCCAGCAGCCTCCAGGAAGTCTACGAGCAGTACTTC	CASSLQEVYEQYF
TRBV5-1	NA	TRBJ2-3	TRBD2	TGCGCCAGCAGCTTGGCCCTACTAGCGGGAGACACAGATACGCAGTATTTT	CASSLALLAGDTDTQYF
TRBV12-5	NA	TRBJ2-3	NA	TGTGCTAGTGGTTTGGACTCACTAGCCAATACGCAGTATTTT	CASGLDSLANTQYF
TRBV5-1	NA	TRBJ2-1	NA	TGCGCCAGCAGCTTGGACCCGGAGTACAATGAGCAGTTCTTC	CASSLDPEYNEQFF
TRBV7-6	NA	TRBJ2-7	NA	TGTGCCAGCAGCTTAGGGCAGGGCGCCTACGAGCAGTACTTC	CASSLGQGAYEQYF
TRBV4-2	once	TRBJ2-7	NA	TGTGCCAGCAGCCCTGGTAAAGGTGGACAGCCCTACGAGCAGTACTTC	CASSPGKGGQPYEQYF
TRBV6-6	NA	TRBJ1-1	NA	TGTGCCAGCAGTTACATCCAGGGTTCTGAAGCTTTCTTT	CASSYIQGSEAFF
TRBV5-1	NA	TRBJ2-7	TRBD1	TGCGCCAGCAGCCCGCGACAGGGGGCGGGCTACGAGCAGTACTTC	CASSPRQGAGYEQYF
TRBV27	NA	TRBJ1-1	NA	TGTGCCAGCCTGGGGGGCACTGAAGCTTTCTTT	CASLGGTEAFF
TRBV19	NA	TRBJ2-2	TRBD2	TGTGCCACCGACTCCGGACTAGCGGGAGGGCACACCGGGGAGCTGTTTTTT	CATDSGLAGGHTGELFF
TRBV2	few	TRBJ1-2	TRBD1	TGTGCCAGCAGGGGGACAGAGCCCTCCTATGGCTACACCTTC	CASRGTEPSYGYTF
TRBV10-1	NA	TRBJ2-5	TRBD2	TGCGCCAGCAGTGAGTCGGCCGGGGGGCAAGAGACCCAGTACTTC	CASSESAGGQETQYF
TRBV2	NA	TRBJ2-1	TRBD2	TGTGCCAGCATCGGAGGGAGGGCCTCTGGGCAGTTCTTC	CASIGGRASGQFF
TRBV2	NA	TRBJ2-2	NA	TGTGCCAGCAGCAGGACAATTTTATACAACACCGGGGAGCTGTTTTTT	CASSRTILYNTGELFF
TRBV7-2	once	TRBJ1-1	TRBD1	TGTGCCAGCAGCTTAGACAGGGGCCGGACTGAAGCTTTCTTT	CASSLDRGRTEAFF
TRBV9	NA	TRBJ2-2	TRBD2	TGTGCCAGCAGCGTAGCTGAGGGACTAGGGATGGCCGGGGAGCTGTTTTTT	CASSVAEGLGMAGELFF
TRBV11-2	NA	TRBJ2-3	TRBD2	TGTGCCAGCAGCTCCGCAAGGGCGGGAGGGACAAAGGTAACAGATACGCAGTATTTT	CASSSARAGGTKVTDTQYF
TRBV29-1	NA	TRBJ2-7	TRBD2	TGCAGCGTTGAAGGTGCGGGAGGTGCCTCCTACGAGCAGTACTTC	CSVEGAGGASYEQYF
TRBV30	NA	TRBJ1-2	NA	TGTGCCTGGAGCGGGGAGAGCGCCTATGGCTACACCTTC	CAWSGESAYGYTF
TRBV4-3	NA	TRBJ1-2	TRBD1	TGCGCCAGCAGCCAAATCAGGGGGACTAACTATGGCTACACCTTC	CASSQIRGTNYGYTF
TRBV18	NA	TRBJ1-3	TRBD1	TGTGCCAGCTCACCTCAGGGGGTCCCTGGAAACACCATATATTTT	CASSPQGVPGNTIYF
TRBV29-1	NA	TRBJ2-3	NA	TGCAGCGTTGAGGGCGTCTCCGGCACAGATACGCAGTATTTT	CSVEGVSGTDTQYF
TRBV15	NA	TRBJ2-5	TRBD1	TGTGCCACCAGCACCCTCGACAGGGGACGCGAGACCCAGTACTTC	CATSTLDRGRETQYF
TRBV19	NA	TRBJ1-5	NA	TGTGCCAGTAGTATAGCGCGGGCTGGGAATCAGCCCCAGCATTTT	CASSIARAGNQPQHF
TRBV11-2	NA	TRBJ2-1	NA	TGTGCCAGCAGCCCTAACAATGAGCAGTTCTTC	CASSPNNEQFF
TRBV5-6	NA	TRBJ2-7	NA	TGTGCCAGCAGCTTGACTAGCTTTTACGAGCAGTACTTC	CASSLTSFYEQYF
TRBV5-8	NA	TRBJ2-2	TRBD1	TGTGCCAGCAGCCCCGGGACAGCTCGCACCGGGGAGCTGTTTTTT	CASSPGTARTGELFF
TRBV7-2	NA	TRBJ2-5	TRBD2	TGTGCCAGCAGCAGAAGGACTAGCGGGCAGGCCCCGGCCCAGTACTTC	CASSRRTSGQAPAQYF
TRBV7-9	NA	TRBJ2-7	TRBD2	TGTGCCAGCAGCTTTTTATCTCAGGCTAGCGGGCGAGGAGAGCAGTACTTC	CASSFLSQASGRGEQYF
TRBV28	NA	TRBJ2-2	NA	TGTGCCAGCAGTTCCCCTTCACAGGGATTTGGCGGGGAGCTGTTTTTT	CASSSPSQGFGGELFF
TRBV18	once	TRBJ2-2	NA	TGTGCCAGCTCACCAGCGGGCTCGAACACCGGGGAGCTGTTTTTT	CASSPAGSNTGELFF
TRBV28	NA	TRBJ1-4	NA	TGTGCCAGCAGTCCCTACTCCCGACATCTCACTAATGAAAAACTGTTTTTT	CASSPYSRHLTNEKLFF
TRBV9	NA	TRBJ2-3	NA	TGTGCCAGCAGCGTAGGCTATTCTGGCACAGATACGCAGTATTTT	CASSVGYSGTDTQYF
TRBV14	NA	TRBJ2-1	NA	TGTGCCAGCAGCCATTGGACTATCGCCTCGAACAATGAGCAGTTCTTC	CASSHWTIASNNEQFF
TRBV6-1	NA	TRBJ2-3	NA	TGTGCCAGCAGTCCATATAGCACTAGCACAGATACGCAGTATTTT	CASSPYSTSTDTQYF
TRBV5-4	NA	TRBJ1-2	TRBD1	TGTGCCAGCAGCTTGGGGACAGGGGGGCTCTATGGCTACACCTTC	CASSLGTGGLYGYTF
TRBV18	few	TRBJ1-4	TRBD1	TGTGCCAGCTCACCTCGGGACAGAGCTGAAAAACTGTTTTTT	CASSPRDRAEKLFF
TRBV6-6	once	TRBJ2-1	TRBD2	TGTGCCAGCGGGCCGGGACTAGCATACGAGCAGTTCTTC	CASGPGLAYEQFF
TRBV28	NA	TRBJ1-5	NA	TGTGCCAGCAGGCGACAGTTCAATCAGCCCCAGCATTTT	CASRRQFNQPQHF
TRBV28	NA	TRBJ2-3	NA	TGTGCCAGCAGGTTGGGGCCAGATACGCAGTATTTT	CASRLGPDTQYF
TRBV28	NA	TRBJ2-5	NA	TGTGCCAGCAGTCCGGATCCATCGGAGGGGGAGACCCAGTACTTC	CASSPDPSEGETQYF
TRBV7-9	NA	TRBJ2-7	NA	TGTGCCAGCAGCCTTCAGTACGAGCAGTACTTC	CASSLQYEQYF
TRBV6-5	NA	TRBJ1-5	NA	TGTGCCAGCAGGCTTCACAGGGACGGTCAGCCCCAGCATTTT	CASRLHRDGQPQHF
TRBV5-4	NA	TRBJ1-1	TRBD1	TGTGCCAGCCGACGACAGGGGGTCGACACTGAAGCTTTCTTT	CASRRQGVDTEAFF